This T cell receptor (beta chain) was sequenced for a study of blood T cell repertoires in COVID-19. CDR1 is ENHRY and CDR2 is SYGVKD in the germline V gene. V lost 6 bases and J lost 4; bases outside the gene matches: 3. This CDR3 comprises 13 residues. Measured with immunoSEQ multiplex PCR; TCRdb has only the in-frame clones, and not every one. Of about 310,000 clones listed, around 87% are singletons. Sequenced input: peripheral blood. The V call is TRBV10-3, the J call TRBJ2-3, with 8 bases matching TRBD2. The TCR sequence derives from a man in his forties or fifties with active or convalescent COVID-19. CDR3 protein: CAIREREPDTQYF. As DNA, the CDR3 is TGTGCCATCAGAGAGCGGGAGCCAGATACGCAGTATTTT.